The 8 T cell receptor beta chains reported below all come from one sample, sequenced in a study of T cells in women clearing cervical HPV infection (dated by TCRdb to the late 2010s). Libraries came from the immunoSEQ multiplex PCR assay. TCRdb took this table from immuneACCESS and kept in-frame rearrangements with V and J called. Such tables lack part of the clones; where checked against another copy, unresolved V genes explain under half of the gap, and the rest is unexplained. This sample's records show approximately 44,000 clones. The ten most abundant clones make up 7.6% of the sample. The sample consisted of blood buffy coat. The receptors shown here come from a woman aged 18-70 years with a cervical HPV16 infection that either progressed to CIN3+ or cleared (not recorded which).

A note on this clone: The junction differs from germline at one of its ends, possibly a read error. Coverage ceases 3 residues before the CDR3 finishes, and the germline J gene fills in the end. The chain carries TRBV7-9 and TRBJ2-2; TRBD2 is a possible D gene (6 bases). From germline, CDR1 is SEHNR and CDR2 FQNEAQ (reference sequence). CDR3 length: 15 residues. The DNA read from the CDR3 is TGTGCCAGCAGGGGGGGACTGGCGAACGCCGGGGAG. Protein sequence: CASRGGLANAGE. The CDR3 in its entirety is CASRGGLANAGELFF.

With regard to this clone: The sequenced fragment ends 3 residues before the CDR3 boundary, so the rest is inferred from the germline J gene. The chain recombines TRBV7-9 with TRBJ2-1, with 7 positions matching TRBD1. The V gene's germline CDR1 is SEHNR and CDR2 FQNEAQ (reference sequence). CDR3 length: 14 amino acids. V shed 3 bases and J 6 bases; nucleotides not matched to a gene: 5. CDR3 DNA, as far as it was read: TGTGCCAGCAGCTTGACCCGACAGGGCAATGAG. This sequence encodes CASSLTRQGNE. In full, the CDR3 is CASSLTRQGNEQFF. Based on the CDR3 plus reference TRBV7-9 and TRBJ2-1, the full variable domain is DTGVSQNPRHKITKRGQNVTFRCDPISEHNRLYWYRQTLGQGPEFLTYFQNEAQLEKSRLLSDRFSAERPKGSFSTLEIQRTEQGDSAMYLCASSLTRQGNEQFFGPGTRLTVL.

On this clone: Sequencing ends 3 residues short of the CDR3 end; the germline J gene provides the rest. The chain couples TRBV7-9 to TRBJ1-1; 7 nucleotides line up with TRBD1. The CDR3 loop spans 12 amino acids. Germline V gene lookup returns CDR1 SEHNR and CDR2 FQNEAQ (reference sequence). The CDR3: CALNPRSGGAFF. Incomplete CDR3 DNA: TGTGCCTTAAACCCTCGTTCAGGGGGT.

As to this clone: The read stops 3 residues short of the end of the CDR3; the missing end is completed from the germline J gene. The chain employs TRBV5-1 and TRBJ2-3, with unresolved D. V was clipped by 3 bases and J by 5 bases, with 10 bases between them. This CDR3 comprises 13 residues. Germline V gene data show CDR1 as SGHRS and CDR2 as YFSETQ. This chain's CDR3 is CASSSAAKDTQYF. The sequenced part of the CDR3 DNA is TGCGCCAGCAGCTCGGCAGCGAAAGATACG.

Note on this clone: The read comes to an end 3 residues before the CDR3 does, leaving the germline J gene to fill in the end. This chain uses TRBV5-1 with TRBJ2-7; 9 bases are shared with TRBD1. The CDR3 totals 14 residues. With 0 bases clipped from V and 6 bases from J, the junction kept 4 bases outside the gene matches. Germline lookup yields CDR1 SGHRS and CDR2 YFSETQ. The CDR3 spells CASSLGGQGSEQYF. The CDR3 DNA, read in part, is TGCGCCAGCAGCTTGGGGGGACAGGGCAGCGAG.

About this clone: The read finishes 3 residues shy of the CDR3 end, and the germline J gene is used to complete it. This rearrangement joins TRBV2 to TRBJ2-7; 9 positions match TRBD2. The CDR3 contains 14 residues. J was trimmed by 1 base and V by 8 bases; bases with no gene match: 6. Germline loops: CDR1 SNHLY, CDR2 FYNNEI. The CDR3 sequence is CASLWLAGSYEQYF. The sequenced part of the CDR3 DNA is TGTGCCAGCTTATGGCTAGCGGGGTCCTACGAG.

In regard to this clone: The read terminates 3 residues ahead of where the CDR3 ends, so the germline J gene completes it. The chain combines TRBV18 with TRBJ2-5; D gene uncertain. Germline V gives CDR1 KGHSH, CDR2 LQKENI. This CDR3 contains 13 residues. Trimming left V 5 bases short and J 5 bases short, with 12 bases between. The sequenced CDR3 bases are TGTGCCAGCTCATCGACTCTAGAGGAGACC. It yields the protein CASSSTLEET. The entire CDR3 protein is CASSSTLEETQYF.

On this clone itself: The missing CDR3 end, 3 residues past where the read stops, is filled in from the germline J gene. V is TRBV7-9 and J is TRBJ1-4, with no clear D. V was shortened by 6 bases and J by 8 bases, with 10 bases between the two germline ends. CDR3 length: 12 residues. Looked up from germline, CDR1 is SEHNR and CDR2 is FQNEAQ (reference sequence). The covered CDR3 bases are TGTGCCAGCAGGAATAATGGCGAAAAA. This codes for CASRNNGEK. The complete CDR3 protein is CASRNNGEKLFF.